This TCR beta chain was retrieved from a study of blood T cells in healthy people across ages (dated by TCRdb to 2013 to 2016). Background for the entire study: Template switching captured roughly one uniquely barcoded TCR beta cDNA molecule per two T cells in model experiments. The study measured age-related changes in TCR beta repertoire diversity using deep sequencing normalized with unique cDNA molecular identifiers. The donors were split into four age groups: young (average 16 years), middle-aged (around 37), aged (around 67) and long-lived (approximately 89). To avoid experimental bias, donors of different ages were spread randomly across the sequencing lanes. Using the same blood draw, the study looked at two additional independent replicas of 1 million unique cDNA reads for two donors, one aged 18 to 30 and the other aged 80 or older. The research as a whole found: Compared with the aged group, the long-lived group had more naive CD4+ T cells, fewer expanded clones and increased TCR diversity, suggesting age selection. Because donor CMV infection status was unknown, age-related changes in expanded clonotypes were potentially confounded. A strong correlation was found between observed TCR beta diversity and the percentage of naive T cells measured by flow cytometry. As age increased, observed TCR beta diversity per million T cells dropped in a roughly linear way, and a significant reduction was already evident by age 40. Estimates of total diversity from one million sequenced T cells were regarded as lower bounds and underestimates. Bulk unsorted PBMC profiling prevented conclusive comparison of naive and antigen-experienced compartments.

Receptor libraries were prepared by 5' RACE. The sequencing machine was an Illumina HiSeq 2500. A second PCR of about 6 to 11 cycles was performed with a sample-barcoded 5' primer and a J-beta primer mix. Each TCR beta cDNA molecule received a unique molecular identifier from a template-switch 5' adaptor carrying 12 random nucleotides. Each sample yielded at least 3 million CDR3-containing paired-end reads. The Mint cDNA synthesis kit, primed by a TRBC-specific oligonucleotide, was used to synthesize first-strand cDNA from all RNA. All cDNA was treated with uracil-DNA glycosylase and then went through a first 18-cycle PCR with the universal primers M1SS and BC2_uni_R. Per the authors' processing: For normalization, 1 million high-quality reads, each with a distinct molecular identifier, were randomly selected from each sample. Instead of being binned into consensus sequences, reads that shared molecular identifiers were thrown out. CDR3 identification, clonotype clustering and error correction used MiTCR with a Q25 quality threshold and the strictest error-elimination algorithm. A nonparametric unseen species model with Euler transformation was used to estimate a lower bound on total TCR beta diversity. The public reads were reanalyzed by TCRdb: fastp trimming at Q25, MiXCR alignment, in-frame beta chains only. Each record represents a unique CDR3 protein, reported with the most common genes and DNA among its rows. TCRdb, not the original authors, processed these V and J calls. A total of 730,000 or so distinct CDR3 sequences appear in this sample, roughly 44% of them only once. The top ten clones comprise 20% to 25% of the sample.

The donors were 40 or so Caucasian individuals from Russia, aged 6 to 90 years, who were systemically healthy. Each donor gave ten milliliters of peripheral blood, collected into EDTA-treated Vacutainer tubes. Ficoll-Paque density-gradient centrifugation was used to isolate PBMCs, with at least 6.5 million per sample. Total RNA, at least 6 micrograms per sample, was extracted from PBMCs with Trizol reagent. Naive CD45RAhigh/CD27high T cell percentages were measured by flow cytometry on a PBMC aliquot from every donor. Its CDR3 holds 17 amino acids, cysteine through phenylalanine. The only DNA kept is the CDR3, 51 bases in frame from the first base. CDR1 is given as SEHNR and CDR2 as FQNEAQ, both from the germline V gene (reference sequence). Trimming accounts for 1 base at V and 5 bases at J, while the number of junction bases matched to no gene is 9. This clonotype showed up just a few times. The antigen it binds to is not known. No much larger clone is present one base from it, and per-base qualities are unavailable.

This TCR came from a woman in her sixties or seventies in good health. Input material: blood. The chain is made from TRBV7-9 and TRBJ2-1; TRBD2 matches 9 bases in the middle. For the CDR3, the sequence is CASSLGASGKGNNEQFF. The DNA reads TGTGCCAGCAGCTTAGGGGCTAGCGGGAAGGGTAACAATGAGCAGTTCTTC.